The rows below give T cell receptor beta chains drawn from one sample of a study of cytomegalovirus exposure and HLA in healthy donors. Only in-frame clones appear in the TCRdb table, and some are missing; sequencing was by immunoSEQ multiplex PCR. The sample table includes 50,000 to 70,000 clones. The material sequenced was PBMCs. The receptor source for this set is a woman aged 18-29 years in good health and CMV-seronegative. CDR3s include the opening cysteine and the closing phenylalanine or tryptophan. The D gene is left open where the match is weak.

>TRBJ2-7|TRBD2|TRBV15
TGTGCCACCAGCAGAGGACTACCCCAGGAAACTAGCGGGGGGGCCTACGAGCAGTACTTC
CATSRGLPQETSGGAYEQYF
>TRBJ2-7|TRBD1|TRBV6-1
TGTGCCAGCACCTTAGGACAGGGCGGGCTCTACGAGCAGTACTTC
CASTLGQGGLYEQYF
>TRBJ1-2|-|TRBV7-9
TGTGCCAGCAGCTATACCCACAGGACACTTAACTATGGCTACACCTTC
CASSYTHRTLNYGYTF
>TRBJ1-4|TRBD1|TRBV2
TGTGCCAGCAGGAGGACAGGGGCCAGTGAAAAACTGTTTTTT
CASRRTGASEKLFF
>TRBJ2-7|TRBD2|TRBV9
TGTGCCAGCAGCGTACGGACTAGCGGCGAGCAGTACTTC
CASSVRTSGEQYF
>TRBJ2-5|-|TRBV25-1
TGTGCCAGCAGTCGAGGGAAGGGTATGGTGACCCAGTACTTC
CASSRGKGMVTQYF
>TRBJ2-3|TRBD2|TRBV5-1
TGCGCCAGCAGCGACCGGACTAGCGGGTACACAGATACGCAGTATTTT
CASSDRTSGYTDTQYF
>TRBJ1-1|-|TRBV9
TGTGCCAGCAGCGTAGCTGGGGCCATGAACACTGAAGCTTTCTTT
CASSVAGAMNTEAFF
>TRBJ2-5|-|TRBV25-1
TGTGCCAGCAGTGGAGGCGAGACCCAGTACTTC
CASSGGETQYF
>TRBJ1-1|-|TRBV6-1
TGTGCCAGCAGTGAATACGGCAGGGGTAACACTGAAGCTTTCTTT
CASSEYGRGNTEAFF
>TRBJ2-2|-|TRBV19
TGTGCCAGTAGTATACGTGGGCGGGGGAACACCGGGGAGCTGTTTTTT
CASSIRGRGNTGELFF
>TRBJ1-2|-|TRBV6-5
TGTGCCAGCTCGGGGGGCTATGGCTACACCTTC
CASSGGYGYTF
>TRBJ1-1|-|TRBV7-6
TGTGCCAGCAGCTTTCGACAGTCTGTGAACACTGAAGCTTTCTTT
CASSFRQSVNTEAFF
>TRBJ2-3|-|TRBV18
TGTGCCAGCTCCCTCGTGGGAGGCAGCACAGATACGCAGTATTTT
CASSLVGGSTDTQYF
>TRBJ1-4|TRBD1|TRBV6-1
TGTGCCAGCAGTGAGACAGGGACGAATGAAAAACTGTTTTTT
CASSETGTNEKLFF
>TRBJ2-3|TRBD2|TRBV7-3
TGTGCCAGCAGCTCTTCGGGGGGGCCTAGAGATACGCAGTATTTT
CASSSSGGPRDTQYF
>TRBJ1-1|TRBD1|TRBV30
TGTGCCGGACTTATAAGGGACAGGGGGAACACTGAAGCTTTCTTT
CAGLIRDRGNTEAFF
>TRBJ1-1|-|TRBV5-1
TGCGCCAGCAGCTTGGGCGCTTCGAACACTGAAGCTTTCTTT
CASSLGASNTEAFF
>TRBJ1-1|TRBD1|TRBV5-1
TGCGCCAGCAGCACTCGACAGGGTGTGTTGAACACTGAAGCTTTCTTT
CASSTRQGVLNTEAFF
>TRBJ1-2|-|TRBV30
TGTGTCTGGAATAATCTCTATGGCTACACCTTC
CVWNNLYGYTF
>TRBJ2-3|-|TRBV5-1
TGCGCCAGCAGCCCCCCGGTTGGAGGCCGCACAGATACGCAGTATTTT
CASSPPVGGRTDTQYF
>TRBJ1-1|TRBD1|TRBV18
TGTGCCAGCTCAACGGGACAGGGATGGACTGAAGCTTTCTTT
CASSTGQGWTEAFF
>TRBJ1-2|-|TRBV6-5
TGTGCCAGCAAGGAAACAGGGCACTATGGCTACACCTTC
CASKETGHYGYTF
>TRBJ1-1|-|TRBV6-5
TGTGCCAGCAGTTACGGGGGGGCGAACACTGAAGCTTTCTTT
CASSYGGANTEAFF
>TRBJ1-1|-|TRBV4-2
TGTGCCAGCAGCCAAGACCCAGGCACTGAAGCTTTCTTT
CASSQDPGTEAFF
>TRBJ2-7|-|TRBV6-1
TGTGCCAGCACGGAGGGGGCAGGGCACGCCTACGAGCAGTACTTC
CASTEGAGHAYEQYF
>TRBJ2-7|-|TRBV6-1
TGTGCCAGCAGGTACGGTTCATCCTACGAGCAGTACTTC
CASRYGSSYEQYF
>TRBJ1-1|-|TRBV11-3
TGTGCCAGCAGCTTAGGCGATCGGGAAGGTGGGACTGAAGCTTTCTTT
CASSLGDREGGTEAFF
>TRBJ1-2|TRBD1|TRBV25-1
TGTGCCAGCAGTGAATTTGACAGGGACTATGGCTACACCTTC
CASSEFDRDYGYTF
>TRBJ1-2|-|TRBV19
TGTGCCAGTAGTATTTACCGTAACAGGCCCTATGGCTACACCTTC
CASSIYRNRPYGYTF
>TRBJ1-2|TRBD1|TRBV2
TGTGCCAGCAGTCTTGGACAGGGGTATGGCTACACCTTC
CASSLGQGYGYTF
>TRBJ2-7|TRBD2|TRBV18
TGTGCCAGCTCACTGACTAGCGGGGGGGGTGAGCAGTACTTC
CASSLTSGGGEQYF
>TRBJ2-7|-|TRBV19
TGTGCCAGTAGTGTTTCACAGAGCTACGAGCAGTACTTC
CASSVSQSYEQYF
>TRBJ2-5|-|TRBV5-1
TGCGCCAGCAGCTTGGCGGCGGGGCTTGAGACCCAGTACTTC
CASSLAAGLETQYF
>TRBJ1-2|-|TRBV2
TGTGCCATCAAAGCACGTTCGATGGGGCATGGCTACACCTTC
CAIKARSMGHGYTF
>TRBJ2-1|TRBD2|TRBV7-2
TGTGCCAGCAGTCCGCCGGGGGGGTCCTACAATGAGCAGTTCTTC
CASSPPGGSYNEQFF
>TRBJ2-5|-|TRBV28
TGTGCCAGCAGCGTAGAGTCTGCACGGTACCAAGAGACCCAGTACTTC
CASSVESARYQETQYF
>TRBJ2-7|TRBD2|TRBV5-1
TGCGCCAGCAGCTTGGATGGGAGGCGGGGGGTCTCGGAGCAGTACTTC
CASSLDGRRGVSEQYF
>TRBJ2-1|-|TRBV6-6
TGTGCCAGCAGTAGCCGGGAAGCCGCCAATGAGCAGTTCTTC
CASSSREAANEQFF
>TRBJ1-1|-|TRBV19
TGTGCCAGCCGCACCCTACTTGACACTGAAGCTTTCTTT
CASRTLLDTEAFF
>TRBJ2-5|TRBD2|TRBV7-9
TGTGCCAGCAGCTCGGGACTAGCGGGTCGGGAGACCCAGTACTTC
CASSSGLAGRETQYF
>TRBJ2-5|TRBD2|TRBV9
TGTGCCAGCTCCACGGGAGGGGGGGGCCACAAGGTGGAGACCCAGTACTTC
CASSTGGGGHKVETQYF